The TCR beta chain under discussion was sequenced for a study of PD-1 blockade in classical Hodgkin lymphoma. Autologous stem cell transplantation was followed by relapse in every patient, and brentuximab vedotin exposure varied. The V gene lost 0 bases and the J gene lost 0 bases, with 6 bases spanning the gap. Germline V gives CDR1 SGHRS, CDR2 YFSETQ. This CDR3 region has 14 residues. TCRdb's table, derived via immunoSEQ multiplex PCR, lists solely in-frame clones and lacks some. The table records roughly 90,000 clones, about four fifths of them present only once. The receptor's source is a human donor with classical Hodgkin lymphoma. The input for sequencing was peripheral blood mononuclear cells (PBMCs), taken before the second cycle of nivolumab. The gene calls are TRBV5-1 and TRBJ1-2; D uncertain. As DNA, the CDR3 is TGCGCCAGCAGCTTGGAGGGCACTAACTATGGCTACACCTTC. Amino acids: CASSLEGTNYGYTF.